This TCR beta chain was sequenced in a study of blood T cell repertoires in COVID-19. Overall study context: The origin of the acute and convalescent COVID-19 samples was the United States, Italy and Spain. In each case, the material was cDNA or gDNA derived from T cells, B-cell-depleted T cells, or PBMCs.

The CDR3 consists of 16 residues. With 4 bases clipped from V and 0 bases from J, the junction kept 7 bases outside the gene matches. Per the germline V gene, CDR1 is MNHNS and CDR2 is SASEGT. Original analysis: Estimated nucleated cell counts came from reference gene primer amplification. The table came from immunoSEQ multiplex PCR; TCRdb's copy has only in-frame clones and leaves some out. Clone size and V and J calls were adopted from that table, with D and trimming inferred from the DNA. The sample has around 30,000 clones, around 86% seen once. The sample taken for sequencing was peripheral blood. V and J are TRBV6-1 and TRBJ1-1, with 8 positions matching TRBD1. The sequence derives from a woman in her sixties with active COVID-19. CDR3 sequence reads: CASSGAGGLMNTEAFF. The CDR3 DNA reads TGTGCCAGCAGTGGGGCAGGGGGCCTAATGAACACTGAAGCTTTCTTT.